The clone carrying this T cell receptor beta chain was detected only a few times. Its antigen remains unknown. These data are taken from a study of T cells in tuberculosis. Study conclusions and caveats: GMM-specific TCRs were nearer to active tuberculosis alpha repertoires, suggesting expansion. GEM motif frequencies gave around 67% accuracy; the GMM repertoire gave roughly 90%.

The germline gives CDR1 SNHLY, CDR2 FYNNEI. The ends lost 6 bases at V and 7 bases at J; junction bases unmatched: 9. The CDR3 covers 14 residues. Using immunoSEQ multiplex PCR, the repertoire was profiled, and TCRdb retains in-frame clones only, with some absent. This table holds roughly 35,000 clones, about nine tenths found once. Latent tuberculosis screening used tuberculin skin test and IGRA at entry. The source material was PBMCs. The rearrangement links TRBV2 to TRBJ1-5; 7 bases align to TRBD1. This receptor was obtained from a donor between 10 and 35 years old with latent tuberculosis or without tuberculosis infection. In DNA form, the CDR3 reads TGTGCCAGCAGCTCCGGGACAGAGGCACAGCCCCAGCATTTT. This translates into CASSSGTEAQPQHF. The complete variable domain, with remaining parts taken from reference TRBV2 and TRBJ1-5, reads EPEVTQTPSHQVTQMGQEVILRCVPISNHLYFYWYRQILGQKVEFLVSFYNNEISEKSEIFDDQFSVERPDGSNFTLKIRSTKLEDSAMYFCASSSGTEAQPQHFGDGTRLSIL.